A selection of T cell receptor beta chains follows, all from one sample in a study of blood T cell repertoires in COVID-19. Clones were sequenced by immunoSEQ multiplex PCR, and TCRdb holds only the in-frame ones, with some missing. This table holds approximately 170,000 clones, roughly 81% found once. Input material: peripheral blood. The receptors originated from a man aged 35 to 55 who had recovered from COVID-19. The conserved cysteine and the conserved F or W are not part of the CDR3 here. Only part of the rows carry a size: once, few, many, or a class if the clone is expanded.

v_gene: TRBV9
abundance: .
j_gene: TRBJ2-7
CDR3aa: ASSVDAGLAINEQY

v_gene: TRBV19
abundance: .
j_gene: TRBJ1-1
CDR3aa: ASGDTEAF

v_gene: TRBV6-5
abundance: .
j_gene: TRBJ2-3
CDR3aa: ASRAGGLDTQY

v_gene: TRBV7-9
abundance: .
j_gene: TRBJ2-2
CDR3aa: ASRPPTSGNTGELF

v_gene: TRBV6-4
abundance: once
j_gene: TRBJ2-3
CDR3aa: ASSRTSVTDTQY

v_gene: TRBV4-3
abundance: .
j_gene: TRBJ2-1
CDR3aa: ASSPERGGWYNEQF

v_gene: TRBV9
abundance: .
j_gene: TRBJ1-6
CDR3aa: ASSAETNSPLH

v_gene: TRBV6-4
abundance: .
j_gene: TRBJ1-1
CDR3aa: ASSADRLNTEAF

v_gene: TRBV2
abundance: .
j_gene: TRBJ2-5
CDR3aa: ASSDRAQGAKETQY

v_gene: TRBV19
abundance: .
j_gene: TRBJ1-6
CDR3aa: ASQQGANSPLH

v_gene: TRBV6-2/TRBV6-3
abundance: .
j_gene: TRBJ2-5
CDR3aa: ASSQRRDRKETQY

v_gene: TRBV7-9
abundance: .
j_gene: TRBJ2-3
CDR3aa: ASSLPPGVDTQY

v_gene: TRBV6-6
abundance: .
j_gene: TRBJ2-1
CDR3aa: ASSLSRTANEQF

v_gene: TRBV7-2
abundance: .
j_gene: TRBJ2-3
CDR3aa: ASSPLEVADTQY

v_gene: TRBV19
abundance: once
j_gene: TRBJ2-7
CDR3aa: ATTGSGVGEQY

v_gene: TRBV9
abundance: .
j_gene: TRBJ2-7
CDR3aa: ASSVGTTRDEQY

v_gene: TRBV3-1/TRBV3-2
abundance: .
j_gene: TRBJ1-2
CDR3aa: ASSPRGGGYT

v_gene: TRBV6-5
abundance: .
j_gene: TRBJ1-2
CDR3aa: ASSRTGITNYGYT

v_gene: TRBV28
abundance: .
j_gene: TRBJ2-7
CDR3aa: ASNPPGQGTDEQY

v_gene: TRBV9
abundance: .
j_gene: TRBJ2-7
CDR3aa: ASSDRQGVSEQY

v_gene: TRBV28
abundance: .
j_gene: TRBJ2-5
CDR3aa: ASSLTSEQETQY

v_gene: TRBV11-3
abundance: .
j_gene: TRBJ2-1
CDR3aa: ASSSWLTPSDEQF

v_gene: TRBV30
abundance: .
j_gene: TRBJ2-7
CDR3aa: AWISGGLGEQY

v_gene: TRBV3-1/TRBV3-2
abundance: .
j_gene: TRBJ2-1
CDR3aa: ASSQDWDASGTNLYNEQF

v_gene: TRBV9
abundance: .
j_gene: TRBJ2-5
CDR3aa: ASSSGGRETQY

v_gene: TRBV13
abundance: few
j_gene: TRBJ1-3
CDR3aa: ASSGAPRQGAGNTIY

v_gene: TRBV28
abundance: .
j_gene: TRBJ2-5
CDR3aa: ASSLYTSVFETQY

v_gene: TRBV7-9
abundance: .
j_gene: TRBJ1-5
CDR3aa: ASSFPSAGPHQPQH

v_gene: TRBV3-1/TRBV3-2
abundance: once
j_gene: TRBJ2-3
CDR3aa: ASSQLKTGSSDTQY